This TCR beta chain was identified during a study of OX40 agonist ivuxolimab in advanced cancers. Study-wide findings and caveats: Averaged across samples, CD8+ T cells carried more expanded clones than CD4+ did.

As concerns this clone: The target antigen is unknown.

Germline values: CDR1 MNHEY, CDR2 SVGAGI. This CDR3 contains 13 residues. The V gene lost 5 bases and the J gene lost 4 bases, with 11 bases spanning the gap. The table came from immunoSEQ multiplex PCR; TCRdb's copy has only in-frame clones and leaves some out. This table has more than 35,000 clones, around nine tenths appearing once. V is TRBV6-5 and J is TRBJ2-5; D is tentatively TRBD1 or TRBD2 (6 bases each). The input for sequencing was CD4+ or CD8+ T cells sorted from blood, taken in a trial of the OX40 agonist ivuxolimab. The clonotype originates from an adult with an advanced solid tumor such as melanoma, head and neck, liver or kidney cancer. The CDR3 nucleotides are TGTGCCAGCAGTCGGGGGCCGGGAGAGACCCAGTACTTC. Its protein product is CASSRGPGETQYF.